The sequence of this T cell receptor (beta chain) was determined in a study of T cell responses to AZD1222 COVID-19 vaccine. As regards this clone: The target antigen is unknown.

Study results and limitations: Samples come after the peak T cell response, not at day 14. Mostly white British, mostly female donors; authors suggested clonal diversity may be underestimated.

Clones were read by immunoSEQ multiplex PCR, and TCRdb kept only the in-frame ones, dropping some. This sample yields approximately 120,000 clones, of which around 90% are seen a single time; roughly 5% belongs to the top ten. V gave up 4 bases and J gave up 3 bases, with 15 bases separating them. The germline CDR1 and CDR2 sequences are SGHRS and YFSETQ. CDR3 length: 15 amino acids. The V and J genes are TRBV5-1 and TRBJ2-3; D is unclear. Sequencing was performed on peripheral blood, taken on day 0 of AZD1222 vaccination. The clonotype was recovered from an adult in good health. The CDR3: CASSRRPSGTDTQYF. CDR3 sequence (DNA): TGCGCCAGCAGCCGGAGACCTTCCGGGACAGATACGCAGTATTTT. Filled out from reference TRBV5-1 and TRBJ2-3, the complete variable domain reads KAGVTQTPRYLIKTRGQQVTLSCSPISGHRSVSWYQQTPGQGLQFLFEYFSETQRNKGNFPGRFSGRQFSNSRSEMNVSTLELGDSALYLCASSRRPSGTDTQYFGPGTRLTVL.